A single sample gave rise to the 25 T cell receptor beta chains below, sequenced in a study of technical replicates of blood from four donors. Assay: immunoSEQ multiplex PCR; the TCRdb copy retains only in-frame clones and omits some. The sample has some 47,000 clones; approximately 90% are singletons. Sequenced material: PBMCs. The receptors here all came from a human donor in good health. Some clones in this sample may be carry-over from other donors' samples.

The CDR3 reads CASSQDRGNYGYTF. The CDR3 region has the DNA TGCGCCAGCAGCCAAGATAGGGGGAACTATGGCTACACCTTC. The chain uses TRBV4-3 and TRBJ1-2; a weak D match, TRBD1 (6 bases). CDR3 length: 14 amino acids. Germline values: CDR1 LGHNA, CDR2 YSLEER. Trimming removed 0 bases from V and 2 bases from J, with 7 bases in between.

The chain links TRBV19 to TRBJ2-6; 8 bases match TRBD1. This CDR3 spans 19 amino acids. With V trimmed by 4 bases and J by 0 bases, 11 bases remained unmatched. Germline V gene sequence: CDR1 LNHDA, CDR2 SQIVND (reference sequence). The CDR3 spells CASSRDGTGSSSGANVLTF. The CDR3, as DNA: TGTGCCAGTAGTAGAGACGGGACAGGATCCTCCTCTGGGGCCAACGTCCTGACTTTC.

The chain is built from TRBV11-2 and TRBJ1-1; D uncertain. From germline, CDR1 is SGHAT and CDR2 FQNNGV. V lost 1 base and J 0 bases, leaving 9 bases between the germline ends. The CDR3 has 15 residues. CDR3 loop: CASSLVGSLNTEAFF. The DNA of the CDR3 is TGTGCCAGCAGCTTAGTGGGGAGCTTGAACACTGAAGCTTTCTTT.

The V call is TRBV6-5, the J call TRBJ2-7; weak D call: TRBD2 (7 bases). Germline V lookup: CDR1 MNHEY, CDR2 SVGAGI. The V end was cut by 6 bases, the J end by 7 bases, with 19 bases between. CDR3 length equals 14 residues. This chain's CDR3 is CASSGREGGREQYF. CDR3 nucleotide sequence: TGTGCCAGCAGCGGACGTGAGGGGGGGCGGGAGCAGTACTTC.

V is TRBV5-1 and J is TRBJ2-7, with 12 bases lining up with TRBD1. Germline trimming cut 4 bases from V and 6 bases from J; bases unmatched to any gene: 5. The V gene's germline CDR1 is SGHRS and CDR2 YFSETQ. The CDR3 has 14 residues. The CDR3 nucleotides read TGCGCCAGCAGCCCGGGGACAGGGGGCTCCGAGCAGTACTTC. Residues: CASSPGTGGSEQYF.

The J gene is TRBJ2-1, the V gene TRBV7-6; 12 nucleotides agree with TRBD2. Germline trimming cut 5 bases from V and 4 bases from J; bases unmatched to any gene: 3. CDR1 and CDR2 (germline): SGHVS, FNYEAQ. The CDR3 sequence is 15 residues long. CDR3 DNA sequence: TGTGCCAGCAGCGTACTAGCGGGAGGATACAATGAGCAGTTCTTC. It encodes CASSVLAGGYNEQFF. The full variable domain, rest sourced from reference TRBV7-6 and TRBJ2-1, is GAGVSQSPRYKVTKRGQDVALRCDPISGHVSLYWYRQALGQGPEFLTYFNYEAQQDKSGLPNDRFSAERPEGSISTLTIQRTEQRDSAMYRCASSVLAGGYNEQFFGPGTRLTVL.

This chain joins TRBV30 and TRBJ2-5; TRBD1 matches 8 bases. Looked up from germline, CDR1 is GTSNPN and CDR2 is SVGIG (reference sequence). V was clipped by 3 bases and J by 1 base; unmatched bases: 1. CDR3 size: 13 residues. The CDR3 is CAWRTGAQETQYF. CDR3 bases: TGTGCCTGGAGGACAGGGGCCCAAGAGACCCAGTACTTC.

The chain joins TRBV6-5 to TRBJ2-7; D perhaps matches TRBD2 (5 bases). The CDR3 covers 12 residues. Germline loops: CDR1 MNHEY, CDR2 SVGAGI. Trimming left V 6 bases short and J 11 bases short, with 17 bases between. Here the CDR3 reads CASSPGEGVEYF. In nucleotides, the CDR3 is TGTGCCAGCAGCCCCGGTGAGGGCGTGGAGTACTTC.

This clone has a handful of counts. The genes are TRBV30 and TRBJ2-7; TRBD2 matches at 9 bases. V trimming: 0 bases; J trimming: 0 bases; junction bases outside the gene matches: 3. Germline assignment: CDR1 GTSNPN and CDR2 SVGIG (reference sequence). This CDR3 comprises 15 residues. The CDR3: CAWSVAGGYSYEQYF. The CDR3 DNA is TGTGCCTGGAGTGTAGCGGGAGGATACTCCTACGAGCAGTACTTC.

This chain joins TRBV9 and TRBJ2-1, with unresolved D. V lost 0 bases and J lost 0, with 13 bases in between. The CDR3 runs 17 residues. From germline, CDR1 is SGDLS and CDR2 YYNGEE. The CDR3 bases are TGTGCCAGCAGCGTAGGGGCTACCTCGAGCTCCTACAATGAGCAGTTCTTC. Translated, it gives CASSVGATSSSYNEQFF.

In its sample, this clone was seen once. This sequence joins TRBV5-6 and TRBJ2-5; 8 bases are a match to TRBD1. The CDR3 length is 14 residues. J was trimmed by 3 bases and V by 4 bases; bases with no gene match: 5. Per the germline V gene, CDR1 is SGHDT and CDR2 is YYEEEE. The chain's CDR3 is CASSQGAREETQYF. Written as DNA, the CDR3 is TGTGCCAGCAGCCAGGGGGCGAGGGAAGAGACCCAGTACTTC.

The sample holds one count of this clone. V usage is TRBV6-5 and J usage is TRBJ2-1, with a weak D call TRBD2 (5 bases). V lost 2 bases and J lost 1, with 9 bases in between. CDR3 length: 15 amino acids. Looked up from germline, CDR1 is MNHEY and CDR2 is SVGAGI. CDR3 bases: TGTGCCAGCAGTTACAGAGGGCTATCCTACAATGAGCAGTTCTTC. Translation: CASSYRGLSYNEQFF.

The chain has TRBV7-2 and TRBJ2-1, with 8 positions matching TRBD1. The CDR3 has 16 residues. CDR1 is SGHTA, CDR2 FQGNSA, per germline. V gave up 0 bases and J gave up 7 bases; unmatched junction bases: 8. For the CDR3, the DNA is TGTGCCAGCAGCTTAGCGGGCCAGGGGGCGCAAAATGAGCAGTTCTTC. It is translated as CASSLAGQGAQNEQFF.

As DNA, the CDR3 is TGTGCCAGCTCACCCATAGCGGGAGCGGGCTACAATGAGCAGTTCTTC. Its protein is CASSPIAGAGYNEQFF. The rearrangement uses TRBV18 and TRBJ2-1, with 9 bases matching TRBD2. After removal of 3 bases from V and 3 bases from J, the junction contained 6 bases not matched to a gene. CDR3 size: 16 residues. Germline V CDR1 and CDR2: KGHSH, LQKENI. Full variable domain (outside the CDR3, taken from reference TRBV18 and TRBJ2-1): NAGVMQNPRHLVRRRGQEARLRCSPMKGHSHVYWYRQLPEEGLKFMVYLQKENIIDESGMPKERFSAEFPKEGPSILRIQQVVRGDSAAYFCASSPIAGAGYNEQFFGPGTRLTVL.

This chain links TRBV29-1 with TRBJ2-7; 9 bases align to TRBD1. The junction had 9 bases not matched to a gene; V was cut back by 2 bases and J by 4 bases. Germline V gene lookup returns CDR1 SQVTM and CDR2 ANQGSEA. The CDR3 spans 15 residues. CDR3: CSVETAGTGWYEQYF. CDR3 DNA sequence: TGCAGCGTTGAAACTGCCGGGACAGGGTGGTACGAGCAGTACTTC.

This clone was observed a few times. The chain has TRBV14 and TRBJ1-4, with D possibly matching TRBD1 (6 bases). Germline lookup yields CDR1 SGHDN and CDR2 FVKESK. The CDR3 sequence is 15 residues long. Trimming shortened V by 0 bases and J by 7 bases, and 12 bases separated the two germline ends. The CDR3 here is CASSQDMGAGEKLFF. For the CDR3, the DNA is TGTGCCAGCAGCCAAGATATGGGGGCTGGTGAAAAACTGTTTTTT.

This rearrangement joins TRBV14 to TRBJ1-1; TRBD1 aligns across 9 bases. The CDR3 has 14 residues. Losses at the gene ends were 4 bases for V and 10 bases for J; bases not matched to a gene: 10. Germline V CDR1 and CDR2: SGHDN, FVKESK. The CDR3 DNA reads TGTGCCAGCAGCCCTCGTATCGGACAGGGGTTAGCTTTCTTT. This encodes CASSPRIGQGLAFF.

The rearrangement uses TRBV5-6 and TRBJ2-7; possible D gene TRBD2, 6 bases. The germline CDR1 and CDR2 sequences are SGHDT and YYEEEE. Trimming cost V 0 bases and J 1 base, with 11 bases left between them. CDR3 length: 15 residues. The CDR3 loop is CASSLGAGQSYEQYF. In DNA form, the CDR3 reads TGTGCCAGCAGCTTGGGAGCGGGCCAATCCTACGAGCAGTACTTC.

In its sample, this clone was seen once. The DNA of the CDR3 is TGTGCCAGCAGCAGCGGGGGCCCTCGCCGGGGCACCATATATTTT. Amino acids: CASSSGGPRRGTIYF. The J gene is TRBJ1-3, the V gene TRBV7-9; D is possibly TRBD1 (6 bases). Germline-derived CDR1 and CDR2 are SEHNR and FQNEAQ (reference sequence). V gave up 5 bases and J gave up 9 bases, with 20 bases separating them. This CDR3 has 15 amino acids.

The chain joins TRBV18 to TRBJ2-5; 7 nucleotides agree with TRBD2. The CDR3 runs 16 residues. Per germline, CDR1 KGHSH and CDR2 LQKENI. V lost 4 bases, J lost 2 bases, and 10 bases stayed unmatched. CDR3 nucleotides: TGTGCCAGCTCACGGACCCCGGGGGGAGTTCAAGAGACCCAGTACTTC. As protein: CASSRTPGGVQETQYF.

This clone occurred once. This chain links TRBV9 with TRBJ2-3, with D possibly being TRBD2 (5 bases). With 4 bases removed from V and 0 bases from J, the gap between germline ends came to 6 bases. The CDR3 consists of 13 residues. CDR1 SGDLS and CDR2 YYNGEE come from the germline V gene. In DNA, the CDR3 is TGTGCCAGCAGCAGGACTAGCACAGATACGCAGTATTTT. Translating it yields CASSRTSTDTQYF.

This chain links TRBV7-2 with TRBJ1-2; D is possibly TRBD1 (5 bases). This CDR3 has 15 amino acids. Germline CDR1 and CDR2: SGHTA and FQGNSA. Trimming cost V 5 bases and J 4 bases, with 17 bases left between them. CDR3 in DNA: TGTGCCAGCAGCGACACCTGGGGAGGGGCCTATGGCTACACCTTC. Translating it yields CASSDTWGGAYGYTF. The variable domain in full, completed from reference TRBV7-2 and TRBJ1-2, reads GAGVSQSPSNKVTEKGKDVELRCDPISGHTALYWYRQSLGQGLEFLIYFQGNSAPDKSGLPSDRFSAERTGGSVSTLTIQRTQQEDSAVYLCASSDTWGGAYGYTFGSGTRLTVV.

This chain uses TRBV5-8 with TRBJ1-5, with 8 bases aligning to TRBD1. This CDR3 contains 16 residues. The germline gives CDR1 SGHTS, CDR2 YDEGEE. After removal of 4 bases from V and 8 bases from J, the junction contained 14 bases not matched to a gene. The CDR3 region is CASSHGQGLQVEPQHF. The CDR3 DNA reads TGTGCCAGCAGCCATGGACAGGGTCTTCAAGTGGAGCCCCAGCATTTT.

This clone appeared a single time. CDR3 in DNA: TGTGCCACGCGGACAGGGAACACCGGGGAGCTGTTTTTT. This translates into CATRTGNTGELFF. The chain combines TRBV19 with TRBJ2-2; TRBD1 agrees at 7 bases. V shed 10 bases and J 1 base; nucleotides not matched to a gene: 3. Germline-derived CDR1 and CDR2 are LNHDA and SQIVND (reference sequence). The CDR3 has 13 residues.

J is TRBJ1-6 and V is TRBV5-1; 8 bases match TRBD1. The CDR3 has 16 residues. Germline-derived CDR1 and CDR2 are SGHRS and YFSETQ. Losses at the gene ends were 1 base for V and 8 bases for J; bases not matched to a gene: 8. The CDR3 sequence is CASSLTIQGADSPLHF. DNA of the CDR3: TGCGCCAGCAGCTTGACTATTCAGGGGGCCGATTCACCCCTCCACTTT.